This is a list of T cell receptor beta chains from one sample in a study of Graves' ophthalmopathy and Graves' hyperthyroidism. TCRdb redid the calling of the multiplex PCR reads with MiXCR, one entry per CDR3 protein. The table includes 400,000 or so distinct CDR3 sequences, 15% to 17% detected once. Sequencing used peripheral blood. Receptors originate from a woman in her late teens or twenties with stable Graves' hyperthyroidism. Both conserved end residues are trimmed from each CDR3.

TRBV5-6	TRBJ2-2	ASRPQKAGELF
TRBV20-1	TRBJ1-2	SARPPRGRGYGYT
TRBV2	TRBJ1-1	ASSEVGRGSEAF
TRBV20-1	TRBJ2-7	SARDGGVDYEQY
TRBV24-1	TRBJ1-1	ATSDSTGRSSEAF
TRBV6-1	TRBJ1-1	ASRLRGLDTEAF
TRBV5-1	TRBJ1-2	ASRYERGGGYT
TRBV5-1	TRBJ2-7	ASGPAGTYEQY
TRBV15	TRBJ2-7	ATSREAGGYSEQY
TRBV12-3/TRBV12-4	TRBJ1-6	ASSLLGRQNSPLH
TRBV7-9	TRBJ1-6	ASSKYLGPHSPLH
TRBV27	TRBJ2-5	ASSSGLWSGTQY
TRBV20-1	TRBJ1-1	SAREGEGLTEAF
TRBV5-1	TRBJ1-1	ASSFSRSLVPNTEAF
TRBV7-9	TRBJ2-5	ASSNRGGLSRETQY
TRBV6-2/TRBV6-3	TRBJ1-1	ASGETHRGAPEAF
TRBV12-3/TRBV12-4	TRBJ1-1	ASSSTNTEAF
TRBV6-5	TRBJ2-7	ASSYSNPRASEQY